This TCR beta chain derives from a study of spatial heterogeneity in lung cancer. Overall study context: The cohort: approximately 74 early-stage, untreated non-small cell lung cancer patients. For the average unique TCR and UMI combination, more than nine occurrences appeared in raw reads.

This clonotype has at least ten counts. No antigen is known for it. Specified time point: blood at routine non-recurrence follow-up after resection. The V gene's germline CDR1 is SGHDN and CDR2 FVKESK. The CDR3 is 15 amino acids. V was pared by 0 bases and J by 4 bases, with 12 bases between. General study findings and limits: Ubiquitous, expanded tumor-derived TCRs were more frequently observed in blood at resection than at follow-up.

TCRdb itself ran the 5' RACE reads through MiXCR, one entry per CDR3 protein. This table holds 23,000 or so distinct CDR3 sequences, over 7.5% found once. The receptor comes from a male donor with early-stage non-small cell lung cancer. Here the sequenced sample was PBMCs, taken at follow-up. This rearrangement joins TRBV14 to TRBJ2-5, with D possibly TRBD1 on 6 matching bases. The CDR3 region is CASSQDTGKGETQYF. CDR3 coding DNA: TGTGCCAGCAGCCAAGATACAGGGAAAGGAGAGACCCAGTACTTC.